A selection of T cell receptor beta chains follows, all from one sample in a study of human T cells and chemical hapten exposure. MiXCR, applied by TCRdb to the RACE reads, yields one record per CDR3 protein. The repertoire consists of 96,000 or so distinct CDR3 sequences, with approximately 8.6% occurring once and the leading ten covering 2% to 2.5%. This sample comprised whole blood, obtained in connection with sensitization to the hapten diphenylcyclopropenone (DPC). The receptor source for this set is a woman between 35 and 50 years old with alopecia areata. Some clones in this sample may be carry-over from other donors' samples. CDR3s include the opening cysteine and the closing phenylalanine or tryptophan. D genes are given only for firm matches. For some rows the clone size is stated as once, few or many, or as a class when expanded; others skip it.

v_gene	j_gene	len	abundance	d_gene	CDR3aa	CDR3nt
TRBV2	TRBJ2-1	15	-	TRBD2	CASRALAGNHNEQFF	TGTGCCAGCAGAGCGTTAGCGGGTAACCACAATGAGCAGTTCTTC
TRBV10-3	TRBJ1-2	16	-	-	CAISENHPVTNRGYTF	TGTGCCATCAGTGAGAACCACCCTGTTACGAATCGTGGCTACACCTTC
TRBV4-1	TRBJ2-5	17	few	TRBD2	CASSQDRASGRFETQYF	TGCGCCAGCAGCCAAGATCGGGCTAGCGGGAGGTTTGAGACCCAGTACTTC
TRBV3-1	TRBJ2-7	15	few	TRBD2	CASSHASGSIYEQYF	TGTGCCAGCAGCCATGCTAGCGGGAGTATCTACGAGCAGTACTTC
TRBV6-5	TRBJ1-5	14	-	-	CASSYSFGNQPQHF	TGTGCCAGCAGTTACTCGTTTGGAAATCAGCCCCAGCATTTT
TRBV6-5	TRBJ2-3	15	-	TRBD2	CASSYSAGVIDTQYF	TGTGCCAGCAGTTACTCGGCGGGAGTGATAGATACGCAGTATTTT
TRBV5-4	TRBJ2-2	13	few	-	CASSMDGTGELFF	TGTGCCAGCAGCATGGACGGGACCGGGGAGCTGTTTTTT
TRBV28	TRBJ1-5	14	few	-	CASTTGPGDQPQHF	TGTGCCAGCACCACCGGGCCAGGAGATCAGCCCCAGCATTTT
TRBV12-3/TRBV12-4	TRBJ1-1	14	many	-	CASSSRAPNTEAFF	TGTGCCAGCAGTTCCCGTGCCCCGAACACTGAAGCTTTCTTT
TRBV29-1	TRBJ2-1	12	-	-	CSWRGIRNEQFF	TGCAGCTGGAGGGGAATCAGAAATGAGCAGTTCTTC
TRBV30	TRBJ2-3	14	-	-	CAWSVGPATDTQYF	TGTGCCTGGAGTGTCGGACCCGCCACAGATACGCAGTATTTT
TRBV4-3	TRBJ2-1	16	many	TRBD2	CASSQSSGAPYNEQFF	TGCGCCAGCAGCCAAAGTAGCGGGGCTCCATACAATGAGCAGTTCTTC
TRBV6-5	TRBJ2-3	16	-	TRBD2	CASSYLAGVGPDTQYF	TGTGCCAGCAGTTACCTAGCGGGAGTGGGCCCAGATACGCAGTATTTT
TRBV7-2	TRBJ1-6	16	many	-	CASSSSQRPNNSPLHF	TGTGCCAGCAGCTCGAGTCAGAGGCCGAATAATTCACCCCTCCACTTT
TRBV4-1	TRBJ2-5	15	-	-	CASSQAAGQGGAQYF	TGCGCCAGCAGCCAAGCTGCGGGGCAGGGGGGGGCCCAGTACTTC
TRBV27	TRBJ2-7	16	-	TRBD1	CASSPTAWTGAYEQYF	TGTGCCAGCAGTCCTACCGCCTGGACAGGGGCCTACGAGCAGTACTTC
TRBV7-8	TRBJ1-1	13	many	-	CASSSSMNTEAFF	TGTGCCAGCAGCTCGTCGATGAACACTGAAGCTTTCTTT
TRBV2	TRBJ1-2	13	-	-	CASSERGTYGYTF	TGTGCCAGCAGTGAACGGGGAACTTATGGCTACACCTTC
TRBV20-1	TRBJ2-7	13	-	-	CSAPLPPIYEQYF	TGCAGTGCCCCATTGCCGCCGATCTACGAGCAGTACTTC
TRBV7-2	TRBJ2-1	15	-	TRBD2	CASSRGVAGNNEQFF	TGTGCCAGCAGCCGTGGGGTAGCGGGGAACAATGAGCAGTTCTTC
TRBV6-2/TRBV6-3	TRBJ2-3	16	many	TRBD1	CASRDTGVPPTDTQYF	TGTGCCAGCAGGGATACAGGGGTCCCCCCCACAGATACGCAGTATTTT
TRBV12-3/TRBV12-4	TRBJ2-1	16	many	-	CASSFAGRKDYNEQFF	TGTGCCAGCAGTTTCGCGGGCAGAAAAGACTACAATGAGCAGTTCTTC
TRBV20-1	TRBJ1-5	12	-	-	CSARTSNQPRHF	TGCAGTGCTAGAACCAGCAATCAGCCCCGGCATTTT